The 18 T cell receptor beta chains below come from one sample, sequenced in a study of T cells in Graves' hyperthyroidism and ophthalmopathy. Amplified regions were TCR beta CDR3 sequences from RNA transcripts. First-round RT-PCR with HTBI primers amplified the TCR CDR3 region. TCRdb independently ran MiXCR on the multiplex PCR reads; one entry per CDR3 protein. The sample consists of about 600,000 distinct CDR3 sequences, approximately 15% of them appearing once. Sequenced input: blood. These receptors all come from a woman aged 18 to 35 with Graves' ophthalmopathy.

This clonotype was seen many times. This rearrangement joins TRBV6-1 to TRBJ2-7; D might be TRBD2 (6 bases). The CDR3 covers 16 residues. Per germline, CDR1 MNHNS and CDR2 SASEGT. V was cut by 5 bases and J by 2 bases, with 19 bases left in between. The CDR3: CASSRGGRFATYEQYF. CDR3 nucleotide sequence: TGTGCCAGCAGTCGCGGAGGGCGGTTCGCAACCTACGAGCAGTACTTC.

This clonotype was recorded at least ten times. The rearrangement joins TRBV6-1 to TRBJ1-6; 10 bases are a match to TRBD1. Unmatched junction bases numbered 4, after V lost 8 bases and J lost 6 bases. Germline CDR1 reads MNHNS; CDR2 reads SASEGT. The CDR3 has 14 residues. DNA of the CDR3: TGTGCCAGCTACCGGGACAGGGGTAATTCACCCCTCCACTTT. Translation: CASYRDRGNSPLHF.

The table lists this clonotype with many counts. The CDR3 DNA follows: TGTGCCAGCAGCCATAGGGGGGGCCATGAGCAGTTCTTC. Protein: CASSHRGGHEQFF. V usage is TRBV7-9 and J usage is TRBJ2-1; D is possibly TRBD2 (7 bases). This CDR3 is built from 13 residues. Trimming took 5 bases from V and 8 from J, leaving 13 bases between them. Germline CDR1 SEHNR, CDR2 FQNEAQ (reference sequence).

Ten or more counts support this clonotype. This rearrangement joins TRBV18 to TRBJ1-5; D possibly corresponds to TRBD1 (6 bases). Germline-derived CDR1 and CDR2 are KGHSH and LQKENI. V lost 1 base and J lost 8, with 9 bases in between. The CDR3 is 13 amino acids. The CDR3 DNA is TGTGCCAGCTCACCACAGGGGGTTGAGCCCCAGCATTTT. It yields the protein CASSPQGVEPQHF.

The chain links TRBV3-1 to TRBJ2-1, with 12 bases fitting TRBD2. This CDR3 comprises 13 residues. The V segment lost 1 base and the J segment 16 bases; nucleotides outside the gene matches: 5. Germline V gives CDR1 LGHDT, CDR2 YNNKEL (reference sequence). CDR3 sequence: CASSQGLAGESFF. The CDR3 DNA sequence: TGTGCCAGCAGCCAAGGACTAGCGGGAGAATCTTTCTTC.

This clonotype was recorded at least ten times. V and J are TRBV6-1 and TRBJ1-2; 7 bases map to TRBD1. In germline, CDR1 is MNHNS, CDR2 SASEGT. The V gene end was trimmed by 6 bases and the J gene end by 3 bases; junction bases not matched to a gene: 7. CDR3 size: 14 residues. CDR3 DNA: TGTGCCAGCAGGCCGGGACAGCCCTACTATGGCTACACCTTC. Translation: CASRPGQPYYGYTF.

Ten or more counts support this clonotype. This chain joins TRBV28 and TRBJ2-1; perhaps TRBD2 as D (6 bases). Germline CDR1 reads MDHEN; CDR2 reads SYDVKM. V was trimmed by 6 bases and J by 0 bases, leaving 12 bases between them. The CDR3 contains 15 residues. CDR3 DNA: TGTGCCAGCAGCCGGGGACTTCTCTCCTACAATGAGCAGTTCTTC. Its protein is CASSRGLLSYNEQFF. Looking up the rest from reference TRBV28 and TRBJ2-1 gives the full variable domain: DVKVTQSSRYLVKRTGEKVFLECVQDMDHENMFWYRQDPGLGLRLIYFSYDVKMKEKGDIPEGYSVSREKKERFSLILESASTNQTSMYLCASSRGLLSYNEQFFGPGTRLTVL.

There are many counts of this clonotype. The V and J genes are TRBV12-5 and TRBJ2-1, with D perhaps TRBD1 or TRBD2 (6 bases each). Germline V gene lookup returns CDR1 LGHNT and CDR2 FRNRAP. V gave up 2 bases and J gave up 2 bases, with 13 bases separating them. CDR3 length: 16 residues. The DNA for the CDR3 is TGTGCTAGTGGTTTGTCCGGGGGCCCCACCTACAATGAGCAGTTCTTC. Its translation is CASGLSGGPTYNEQFF.

This clonotype occurred a few times. CDR3 sequence: CASSFPHTGNTIYF. In DNA form, the CDR3 reads TGTGCCAGCAGTTTTCCGCATACTGGAAACACCATATATTTT. The V gene is TRBV28, the J gene TRBJ1-3; D is undetermined. This CDR3 has 14 amino acids. The V gene lost 3 bases and the J gene lost 2 bases, with 8 bases spanning the gap. CDR1 is MDHEN and CDR2 is SYDVKM in the germline V gene.

The chain is built from TRBV19 and TRBJ1-1, with D unclear. The length of the CDR3 is 13 residues. The germline V gene has CDR1 LNHDA and CDR2 SQIVND (reference sequence). V was shortened by 7 bases and J by 0 bases, with 9 bases between the two germline ends. DNA of the CDR3: TGTGCCAGTAACGACTACATGAACACTGAAGCTTTCTTT. Its translation: CASNDYMNTEAFF.

The chain combines TRBV6-2 or TRBV6-3 with TRBJ2-1, with no clear D. The CDR3 is made up of 15 amino acids. Trimming took off 0 bases at V and 8 bases at J, with 14 bases between the two ends. Germline V gene lookup returns CDR1 MNHEY and CDR2 SVGEGT. The CDR3, as DNA: TGTGCCAGCAGTTACTCTGGCAAAGGTTCATATGAGCAGTTCTTC. Protein: CASSYSGKGSYEQFF.

For this clonotype: A much larger clone differs by one base, so this may be a read error. This sequence joins TRBV5-1 and TRBJ2-3, with 7 bases that match TRBD1. V was pared by 0 bases and J by 2 bases, with 6 bases of the junction left unmatched. The CDR3 totals 16 residues. Germline assignment: CDR1 SGHRS and CDR2 YFSETQ. The CDR3: CASSLAPGQPTDTQYF. CDR3 in DNA: TGCGCCAGCAGCTTGGCCCCGGGACAGCCCACAGATACGCAGTATTTT.

This clonotype was seen ten or more times. V is TRBV6-5 and J is TRBJ2-7; 9 nucleotides align to TRBD1. The CDR3 is 15 amino acids. J was trimmed by 4 bases and V by 0 bases; bases with no gene match: 4. CDR1 and CDR2 from the germline V gene are MNHEY and SVGAGI. CDR3 region: CASSYSPGQGYEQYF. The CDR3, as DNA: TGTGCCAGCAGTTACTCGCCGGGACAGGGATACGAGCAGTACTTC.

The gene calls are TRBV15 and TRBJ2-5; D perhaps matches TRBD1 (6 bases). V lost 5 bases and J 9 bases, leaving 16 bases between the germline ends. Germline-derived CDR1 and CDR2 are LNHNV and YYDKDF (reference sequence). This CDR3 spans 13 amino acids. This CDR3 reads CATSGAAQGPQYF. In DNA, the CDR3 is TGTGCCACCAGCGGAGCCGCGCAGGGGCCCCAGTACTTC.

A few counts support this clonotype. This rearrangement joins TRBV6-1 to TRBJ2-3; TRBD2 matches at 11 bases. The CDR3 has 16 residues. Germline-derived CDR1 and CDR2 are MNHNS and SASEGT. The ends lost 5 bases at V and 4 bases at J; junction bases unmatched: 8. In DNA, the CDR3 is TGTGCCAGCAGTACGTCTAGCGGGAGGTGGGCAGATACGCAGTATTTT. This encodes CASSTSSGRWADTQYF.

The chain couples TRBV9 to TRBJ2-1; D is unresolved. The germline CDR1 and CDR2 sequences are SGDLS and YYNGEE. The CDR3 runs to 14 residues. The V gene lost 4 bases and the J gene lost 2 bases, with 10 bases spanning the gap. This CDR3 reads CASSSGVTYNEQFF. In DNA, the CDR3 is TGTGCCAGCAGCAGTGGGGTCACCTACAATGAGCAGTTCTTC. Combining the CDR3 with reference TRBV9 and TRBJ2-1 gives the whole variable domain DSGVTQTPKHLITATGQRVTLRCSPRSGDLSVYWYQQSLDQGLQFLIQYYNGEERAKGNILERFSAQQFPDLHSELNLSSLELGDSALYFCASSSGVTYNEQFFGPGTRLTVL.

This clonotype was observed many times. The chain has TRBV5-1 and TRBJ2-5, with 7 bases identical to TRBD2. In germline, CDR1 is SGHRS, CDR2 YFSETQ. The CDR3 contains 15 residues. The V segment lost 0 bases and the J segment 2 bases; nucleotides outside the gene matches: 4. CDR3 DNA: TGCGCCAGCAGCTTGGAGGGTAGCGGGCAAGAGACCCAGTACTTC. Translating gives CASSLEGSGQETQYF.

There are a few counts of this clonotype. CDR3: CASSLVGTFSYNEQFF. In nucleotides, the CDR3 is TGTGCCAGCAGCTTGGTTGGGACTTTCTCCTACAATGAGCAGTTCTTC. V and J are TRBV5-4 and TRBJ2-1; weak D call: TRBD2 (6 bases). The germline CDR1 and CDR2 sequences are SGHNT and YYREEE (reference sequence). The CDR3 is 16 residues long. Deletions cut 0 bases from V and 0 bases from J, with 10 bases between.